The 13 T cell receptor beta chains reported below all come from one sample, sequenced in a study of T cell responses to AZD1222 COVID-19 vaccine. The method was immunoSEQ multiplex PCR; TCRdb's version includes in-frame clones alone and lacks a portion of them. The sample has 95,000 to 150,000 clones; approximately 90% are singletons. Sequencing used peripheral blood, obtained on day 0 of AZD1222 vaccination. The receptor source for this set is an adult in good health.

The chain couples TRBV2 to TRBJ1-1; tentatively, D is TRBD1 (5 bases). The CDR3 covers 12 residues. Looked up from germline, CDR1 is SNHLY and CDR2 is FYNNEI. V dropped 7 bases and J dropped 6 bases, with 12 bases sitting between them. The CDR3 DNA follows: TGTGCCAGCATCGCCCAGGGCGCTGAAGCTTTCTTT. The encoded protein is CASIAQGAEAFF.

The rearrangement uses TRBV7-2 and TRBJ2-3; tentatively, D is TRBD1 (5 bases). CDR1 and CDR2 (germline): SGHTA, FQGNSA. V was clipped by 5 bases and J by 1 base, with 10 bases between them. The CDR3 contains 14 residues. In nucleotides, the CDR3 is TGTGCCAGCAGCCAAGACAGCGGCACAGATACGCAGTATTTT. It translates to CASSQDSGTDTQYF.

The chain joins TRBV28 to TRBJ2-2; 10 positions agree with TRBD1. This CDR3 is built from 18 residues. Germline trimming cut 2 bases from V and 5 bases from J; bases unmatched to any gene: 11. CDR1 is MDHEN, CDR2 SYDVKM, per germline. As DNA, the CDR3 is TGTGCCAGCAGTTTACCCCTCCGGGACAGGGGATGGACCGGGGAGCTGTTTTTT. Encoded protein: CASSLPLRDRGWTGELFF.

The J gene is TRBJ2-6, the V gene TRBV5-8; the D is unclear. The V end lost 0 bases, the J end lost 0 bases, and 7 bases lay between the germline ends. Germline CDR1 reads SGHTS; CDR2 reads YDEGEE. CDR3 length: 16 amino acids. CDR3 region: CASSLAWISGANVLTF. The CDR3 DNA follows: TGTGCCAGCAGCTTGGCTTGGATCTCTGGGGCCAACGTCCTGACTTTC.

The chain links TRBV28 to TRBJ2-5, with 8 bases aligning to TRBD1. The trim removed 6 bases at V and 1 base at J, leaving 7 bases unmatched. The germline gives CDR1 MDHEN, CDR2 SYDVKM. This CDR3 has 15 residues. The DNA of the CDR3 is TGTGCCAGCAGGCTGGACAGGGAGGTCCAAGAGACCCAGTACTTC. This sequence encodes CASRLDREVQETQYF.

V usage is TRBV24-1 and J usage is TRBJ2-4; a weak D match, TRBD2 (7 bases). The germline CDR1 and CDR2 sequences are KGHDR and SFDVKD. The CDR3 has 13 residues. Trimming cost V 5 bases and J 7 bases, with 11 bases left between them. CDR3 amino acids: CATSGGGMNIQYF. DNA for the CDR3: TGTGCCACCAGTGGGGGGGGCATGAACATTCAGTACTTC.

This clone was seen once. V usage is TRBV19 and J usage is TRBJ2-6, with TRBD1 identical over 8 bases. Per the germline V gene, CDR1 is LNHDA and CDR2 is SQIVND (reference sequence). The V segment lost 6 bases and the J segment 2 bases; nucleotides outside the gene matches: 0. This CDR3 contains 14 residues. CDR3 residues: CASRTGAGANVLTF. CDR3 DNA: TGTGCCAGTAGGACAGGGGCTGGGGCCAACGTCCTGACTTTC.

The rearrangement joins TRBV27 to TRBJ2-7; a weak D match, TRBD2 (7 bases). V was trimmed by 5 bases and J by 3 bases, leaving 20 bases between them. Germline V CDR1 and CDR2: MNHEY, SMNVEV (reference sequence). CDR3 length equals 16 residues. The CDR3 coding sequence is TGTGCCAGCAGTCCTCTAGGCGGGGGCGAAGACTACGAGCAGTACTTC. This codes for CASSPLGGGEDYEQYF.

The chain joins TRBV19 to TRBJ2-7, with 8 bases lining up with TRBD1. The germline gives CDR1 LNHDA, CDR2 SQIVND (reference sequence). Germline trimming cut 7 bases from V and 0 bases from J; bases unmatched to any gene: 11. The CDR3 runs to 16 residues. The CDR3 coding sequence is TGTGCCAGTACCTACCACGTGGGGACAGGCTCCTACGAGCAGTACTTC. This sequence encodes CASTYHVGTGSYEQYF.

The V and J genes are TRBV4-3 and TRBJ1-2; D unclear. Per the germline V gene, CDR1 is LGHNA and CDR2 is YSLEER. The CDR3 runs 14 residues. The ends were cut back, 0 bases at V and 8 bases at J, with 13 bases in the middle. CDR3 in amino acids: CASSQDGGYEGYTF. The CDR3 DNA is TGCGCCAGCAGCCAAGATGGAGGGTATGAGGGCTACACCTTC.

The chain combines TRBV24-1 with TRBJ2-1; TRBD1 matches 10 bases. V lost 4 bases and J lost 5; bases outside the gene matches: 4. The CDR3 consists of 15 residues. The germline CDR1 and CDR2 sequences are KGHDR and SFDVKD. The CDR3 DNA follows: TGTGCCACCAGTGACCCCGGGACAGGGGACAATGAGCAGTTCTTC. This codes for CATSDPGTGDNEQFF.

A few counts support this clone. The V gene is TRBV2, the J gene TRBJ1-2, with a tentative D call TRBD1 (6 bases). Trimming removed 7 bases from V and 5 bases from J, with 17 bases in between. This CDR3 is 14 amino acids long. Germline V gene lookup returns CDR1 SNHLY and CDR2 FYNNEI. The CDR3 loop is CASTRGRRGYGYTF. The CDR3 DNA follows: TGTGCCAGCACGCGGGGCAGGAGGGGGTATGGCTACACCTTC.

The chain couples TRBV19 to TRBJ2-3; weak D call: TRBD1 (6 bases). CDR1 and CDR2 from the germline V gene are LNHDA and SQIVND (reference sequence). This CDR3 is built from 14 residues. Trimming removed 5 bases from V and 7 bases from J, with 16 bases in between. The CDR3 nucleotides read TGTGCCAGTAGTCCCTTAATGACAGGTAATACGCAGTATTTT. It encodes CASSPLMTGNTQYF.